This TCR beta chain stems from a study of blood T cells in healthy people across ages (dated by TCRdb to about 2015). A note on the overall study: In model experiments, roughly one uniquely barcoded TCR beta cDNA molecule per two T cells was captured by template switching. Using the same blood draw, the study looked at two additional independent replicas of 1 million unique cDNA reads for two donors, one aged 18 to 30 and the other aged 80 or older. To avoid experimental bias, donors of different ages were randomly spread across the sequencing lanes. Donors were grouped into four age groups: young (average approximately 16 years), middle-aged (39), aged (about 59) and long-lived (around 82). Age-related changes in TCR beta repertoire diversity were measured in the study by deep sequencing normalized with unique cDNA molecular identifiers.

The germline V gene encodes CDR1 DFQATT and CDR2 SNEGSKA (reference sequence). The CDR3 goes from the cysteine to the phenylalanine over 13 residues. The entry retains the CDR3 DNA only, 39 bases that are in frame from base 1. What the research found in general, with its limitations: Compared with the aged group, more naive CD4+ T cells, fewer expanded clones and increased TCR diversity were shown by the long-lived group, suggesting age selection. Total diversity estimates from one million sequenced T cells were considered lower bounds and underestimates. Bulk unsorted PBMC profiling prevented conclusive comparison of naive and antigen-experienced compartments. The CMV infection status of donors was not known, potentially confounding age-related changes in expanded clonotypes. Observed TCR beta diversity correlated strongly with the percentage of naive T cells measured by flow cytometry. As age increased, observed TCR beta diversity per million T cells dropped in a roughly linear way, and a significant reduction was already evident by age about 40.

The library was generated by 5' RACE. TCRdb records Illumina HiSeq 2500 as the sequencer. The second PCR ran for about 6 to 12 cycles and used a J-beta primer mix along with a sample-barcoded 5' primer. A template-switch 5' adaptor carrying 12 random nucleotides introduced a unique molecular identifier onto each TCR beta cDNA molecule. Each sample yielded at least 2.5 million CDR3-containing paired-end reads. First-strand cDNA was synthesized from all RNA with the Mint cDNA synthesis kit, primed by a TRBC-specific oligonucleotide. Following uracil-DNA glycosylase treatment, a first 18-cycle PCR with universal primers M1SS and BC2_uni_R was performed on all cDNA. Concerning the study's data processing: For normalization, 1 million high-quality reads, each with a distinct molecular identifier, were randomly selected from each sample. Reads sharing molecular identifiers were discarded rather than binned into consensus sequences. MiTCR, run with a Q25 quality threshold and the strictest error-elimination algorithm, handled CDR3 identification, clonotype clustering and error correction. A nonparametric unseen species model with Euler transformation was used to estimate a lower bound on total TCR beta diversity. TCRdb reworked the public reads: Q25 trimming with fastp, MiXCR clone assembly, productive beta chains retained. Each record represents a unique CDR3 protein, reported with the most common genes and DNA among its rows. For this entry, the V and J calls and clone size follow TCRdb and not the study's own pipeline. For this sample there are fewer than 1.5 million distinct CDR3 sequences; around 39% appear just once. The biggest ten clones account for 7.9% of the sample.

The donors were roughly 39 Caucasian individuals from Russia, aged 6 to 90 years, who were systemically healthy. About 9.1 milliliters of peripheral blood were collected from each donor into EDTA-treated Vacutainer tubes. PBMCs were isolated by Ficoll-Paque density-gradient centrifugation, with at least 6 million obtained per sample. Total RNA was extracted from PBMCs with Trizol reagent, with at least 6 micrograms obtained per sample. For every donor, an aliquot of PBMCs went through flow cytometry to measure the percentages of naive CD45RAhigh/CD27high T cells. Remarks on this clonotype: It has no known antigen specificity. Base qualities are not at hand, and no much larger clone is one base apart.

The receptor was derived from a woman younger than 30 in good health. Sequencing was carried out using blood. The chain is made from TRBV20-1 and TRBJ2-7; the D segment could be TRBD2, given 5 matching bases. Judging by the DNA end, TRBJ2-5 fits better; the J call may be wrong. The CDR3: CSADHTRRETQYF. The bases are TGCAGTGCTGACCACACTAGAAGAGAGACCCAGTACTTC.